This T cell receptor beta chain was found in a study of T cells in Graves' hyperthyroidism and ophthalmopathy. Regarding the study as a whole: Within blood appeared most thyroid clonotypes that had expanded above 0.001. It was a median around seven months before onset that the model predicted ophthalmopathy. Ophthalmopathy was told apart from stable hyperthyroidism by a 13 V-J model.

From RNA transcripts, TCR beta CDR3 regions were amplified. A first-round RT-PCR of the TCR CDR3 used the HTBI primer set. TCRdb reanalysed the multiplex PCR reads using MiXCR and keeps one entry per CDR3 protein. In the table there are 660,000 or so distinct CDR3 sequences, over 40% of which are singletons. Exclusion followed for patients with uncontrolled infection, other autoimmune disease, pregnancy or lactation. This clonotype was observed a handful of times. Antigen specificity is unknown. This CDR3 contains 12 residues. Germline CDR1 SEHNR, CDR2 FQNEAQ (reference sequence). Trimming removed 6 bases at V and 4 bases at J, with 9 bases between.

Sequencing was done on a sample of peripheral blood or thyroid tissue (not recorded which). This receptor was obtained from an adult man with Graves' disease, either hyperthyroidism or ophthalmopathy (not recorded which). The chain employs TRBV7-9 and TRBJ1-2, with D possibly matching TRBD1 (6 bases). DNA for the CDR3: TGTGCCAGCAGTGGGGGCGCCTATGGCTACACCTTC. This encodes CASSGGAYGYTF.